This T cell receptor beta chain was identified in a study of cytomegalovirus exposure and HLA in healthy donors. Germline loops: CDR1 SNHLY, CDR2 FYNNEI. Trimming took 4 bases from V and 0 from J; bases not matched to a gene: 6. The CDR3 has 17 residues. The assay was immunoSEQ multiplex PCR, and TCRdb's table has in-frame clones only and misses some. The table records 250,000 to 350,000 clones, 86% of them present only once. The sample consisted of PBMCs. The source is a woman between 18 and 30 years old in good health and CMV-seronegative. The chain joins TRBV2 to TRBJ1-1, with TRBD1 matching 12 bases. The CDR3 sequence is CASSAGTGGFMNTEAFF. CDR3 sequence (DNA): TGTGCCAGCAGTGCCGGGACAGGGGGCTTCATGAACACTGAAGCTTTCTTT.